This T cell receptor beta chain is drawn from a study of blood T cells in healthy people across ages (dated by TCRdb to between 2015 and 2017). About the full investigation: In model experiments, roughly one uniquely barcoded TCR beta cDNA molecule per two T cells was captured by template switching. Using deep sequencing normalized with unique cDNA molecular identifiers, the study measured how TCR beta repertoire diversity changes with age. Donors were grouped into four age groups: young (average approximately 16 years), middle-aged (39), aged (about 60) and long-lived (approximately 78). Donors of different ages were randomly distributed across sequencing lanes to avoid experimental bias. The study analyzed two additional independent replicas of 1 million unique cDNA reads from the same blood draw for two donors, one aged 18 to 30 and one aged 80 or older. Points the paper makes about the study in general: Donor CMV infection status was unknown, potentially confounding age-related changes in expanded clonotypes. As age increased, observed TCR beta diversity per million T cells dropped in a roughly linear way, and a significant reduction was already evident by age roughly 36. Conclusive comparison of naive and antigen-experienced compartments was prevented by the profiling of bulk unsorted PBMCs. Estimates of total diversity from one million sequenced T cells were regarded as lower bounds and underestimates. Observed TCR beta diversity correlated strongly with the percentage of naive T cells measured by flow cytometry. Compared with the aged group, more naive CD4+ T cells, fewer expanded clones and increased TCR diversity were shown by the long-lived group, suggesting age selection.

About this clonotype itself: No cognate antigen has been identified for it. Base qualities were left out, and no much larger clone turns up one base away.

Counted from cysteine to phenylalanine, this CDR3 has 18 amino acids. The kept DNA is CDR3 alone, 54 bases in frame from the first base. Trimmed from V: 6 bases; trimmed from J: 0 bases; junction bases lacking a gene match: 12. From the germline V gene, CDR1 is MDHEN and CDR2 is SYDVKM. Library method: 5' RACE. A second PCR of roughly 7 to 11 cycles was run with a J-beta primer mix and a sample-barcoded 5' primer. A template-switch 5' adaptor carrying 12 random nucleotides introduced a unique molecular identifier onto each TCR beta cDNA molecule. Each sample yielded at least 3 million CDR3-containing paired-end reads. The Mint cDNA synthesis kit, primed by a TRBC-specific oligonucleotide, was used to synthesize first-strand cDNA from all RNA. Following uracil-DNA glycosylase treatment, all cDNA underwent a first 18-cycle PCR with the universal primers M1SS and BC2_uni_R. Processing in the source paper ran as follows. Normalization of each sample was performed by random selection of 1 million high-quality reads, each carrying a distinct molecular identifier. Reads sharing molecular identifiers were discarded rather than binned into consensus sequences. CDR3 identification, clonotype clustering and error correction used MiTCR with a Q25 quality threshold and the strictest error-elimination algorithm. A nonparametric unseen species model with Euler transformation was used to estimate a lower bound on total TCR beta diversity. The public reads were reprocessed in TCRdb via fastp at Q25 and MiXCR, keeping in-frame beta chains. Rows are unified per CDR3 protein, each entry keeping the most common DNA and genes. TCRdb's processing, not the study's, gives the V and J calls here. For this sample there are 1.8 million or so distinct CDR3 sequences; about two fifths appear just once. 23% of the sample is in the top ten clones.

The roughly 39 donors, aged roughly 6 to 95 years, were systemically healthy Caucasian individuals from Russia. Each donor gave about 11 milliliters of peripheral blood, drawn into EDTA-treated Vacutainer tubes. Ficoll-Paque density-gradient centrifugation was used to isolate PBMCs, with at least 6.5 million per sample. Total RNA was extracted from PBMCs with Trizol reagent, with at least 5 micrograms obtained per sample. The percentages of naive CD45RAhigh/CD27high T cells were determined by flow cytometry on a PBMC aliquot from every donor. Sample: blood. The V and J genes are TRBV28 and TRBJ1-5; 9 middle bases align to TRBD1. The sequence derives from a human donor in good health. This receptor carries the CDR3 CASRTGTGQIYSNQPQHF. The nucleotides are TGTGCCAGCAGAACCGGGACAGGGCAGATTTATAGCAATCAGCCCCAGCATTTT.